This is a list of T cell receptor beta chains from one sample in a study of cytotoxic CD8 clonotypes in ibrutinib-treated CLL. Only in-frame clones appear in the TCRdb table, and some are missing; sequencing was by immunoSEQ multiplex PCR. Of 250,000 or so clones detected, roughly 70% appear once; the ten largest clones hold 15%. The sample here was PBMCs, taken after 24 months of ibrutinib treatment. The receptors shown here come from a human donor with chronic lymphocytic leukemia. CDR3s include the opening cysteine and the closing phenylalanine or tryptophan. The order of the fields is J gene, clone size, D gene, V gene, CDR3 DNA, CDR3 protein. A D gene is named only where the DNA matches it firmly. Size is stated for part of the rows, as once, few or many counts, or as a class when the clone is expanded.

J gene: TRBJ1-1
clone size: -
D gene: -
V gene: TRBV6-5
CDR3 DNA: TGTGCCAGCAGTTACTCTATTAATATCGGGTCTGAAGCTTTCTTT
CDR3 protein: CASSYSINIGSEAFF

J gene: TRBJ1-1
clone size: -
D gene: TRBD1
V gene: TRBV27
CDR3 DNA: TGTGCCAGCAGTAGCCACAGGGGAGCGAACACTGAAGCTTTCTTT
CDR3 protein: CASSSHRGANTEAFF

J gene: TRBJ2-2
clone size: -
D gene: TRBD1
V gene: TRBV4-3
CDR3 DNA: TGCGCCAGCAGCCAACACAGGGGAAACACCGGGGAGCTGTTTTTT
CDR3 protein: CASSQHRGNTGELFF

J gene: TRBJ2-7
clone size: -
D gene: TRBD1
V gene: TRBV28
CDR3 DNA: TGTGCCAGCAGTTTATCCCCCACAGGGGAACACGAGCAGTACTTC
CDR3 protein: CASSLSPTGEHEQYF

J gene: TRBJ2-3
clone size: few
D gene: TRBD1
V gene: TRBV9
CDR3 DNA: TGTGCCAGCAGCCCACAGGGGTTGCGCACAGATACGCAGTATTTT
CDR3 protein: CASSPQGLRTDTQYF

J gene: TRBJ2-7
clone size: once
D gene: TRBD1
V gene: TRBV30
CDR3 DNA: TGTGCCTGGAGCGGGACAGGGGACGAGCAGTACTTC
CDR3 protein: CAWSGTGDEQYF

J gene: TRBJ2-5
clone size: -
D gene: TRBD2
V gene: TRBV6-6
CDR3 DNA: TGTGCCAGCAGTCGAGCGGGAGATGAGACCCAGTACTTC
CDR3 protein: CASSRAGDETQYF

J gene: TRBJ2-1
clone size: -
D gene: -
V gene: TRBV27
CDR3 DNA: TGTGCCAGCAGTTCGGACACCACCTCCTACAATGAGCAGTTCTTC
CDR3 protein: CASSSDTTSYNEQFF

J gene: TRBJ2-2
clone size: -
D gene: -
V gene: TRBV6-5
CDR3 DNA: TGTGCCAGCAGTTACAGGGAGGTCGCCGGGGAGCTGTTTTTT
CDR3 protein: CASSYREVAGELFF

J gene: TRBJ2-4
clone size: -
D gene: -
V gene: TRBV19
CDR3 DNA: TGTGCCAGTATGAGTACAGACCTAGCCAAAAACATTCAGTACTTC
CDR3 protein: CASMSTDLAKNIQYF

J gene: TRBJ1-2
clone size: once
D gene: -
V gene: TRBV9
CDR3 DNA: TGTGCCAGCAGCGTAGAAGGCAGCTATGGCTACACCTTC
CDR3 protein: CASSVEGSYGYTF

J gene: TRBJ1-1
clone size: few
D gene: -
V gene: TRBV28
CDR3 DNA: TGTGCCAGCAGTTCAAGACCGTACACTGAAGCTTTCTTT
CDR3 protein: CASSSRPYTEAFF

J gene: TRBJ2-3
clone size: -
D gene: TRBD1
V gene: TRBV25-1
CDR3 DNA: TGTGCCAGCAGGAGGACAGGGATAACAGATACGCAGTATTTT
CDR3 protein: CASRRTGITDTQYF

J gene: TRBJ2-1
clone size: -
D gene: -
V gene: TRBV27
CDR3 DNA: TGTGCCAGCAGGGGGGGTTGGTCGAGCTCCTACAATGAGCAGTTCTTC
CDR3 protein: CASRGGWSSSYNEQFF

J gene: TRBJ2-3
clone size: -
D gene: -
V gene: TRBV7-8
CDR3 DNA: TGTGCCAGCAGCTTAGCGTGGGGATCCACAGATACGCAGTATTTT
CDR3 protein: CASSLAWGSTDTQYF

J gene: TRBJ2-7
clone size: once
D gene: -
V gene: TRBV28
CDR3 DNA: TGTGCCAGCAGTATGACCATCTACGAGCAGTACTTC
CDR3 protein: CASSMTIYEQYF

J gene: TRBJ2-7
clone size: -
D gene: -
V gene: TRBV4-1
CDR3 DNA: TGCGCCAGCAGCCAAGATCAGTCAGGGACATCAAACTACGAGCAGTACTTC
CDR3 protein: CASSQDQSGTSNYEQYF

J gene: TRBJ1-5
clone size: -
D gene: -
V gene: TRBV10-3
CDR3 DNA: TGTGCCATCAGCGAGTTCCGGGGGGGAGAACAGCCCCAGCATTTT
CDR3 protein: CAISEFRGGEQPQHF

J gene: TRBJ1-4
clone size: few
D gene: -
V gene: TRBV5-6
CDR3 DNA: TGTGCCAGCAGCGGTGGGACCGCCTTTAATGAAAAACTGTTTTTT
CDR3 protein: CASSGGTAFNEKLFF

J gene: TRBJ2-7
clone size: few
D gene: TRBD2
V gene: TRBV19
CDR3 DNA: TGTGCCAGTGGGGAGGGCTTCGGCTACGAGCAGTACTTC
CDR3 protein: CASGEGFGYEQYF